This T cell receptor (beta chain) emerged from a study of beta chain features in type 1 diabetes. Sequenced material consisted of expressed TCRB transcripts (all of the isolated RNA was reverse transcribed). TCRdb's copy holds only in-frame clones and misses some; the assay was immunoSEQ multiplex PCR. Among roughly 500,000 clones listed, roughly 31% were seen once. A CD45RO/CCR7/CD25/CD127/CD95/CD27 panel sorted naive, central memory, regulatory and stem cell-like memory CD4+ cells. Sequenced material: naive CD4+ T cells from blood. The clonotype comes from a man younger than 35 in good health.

The CDR3 nucleotides are TGTGCCAGCAGCGACAGGTACTATGGCTACACCTTC. Translation gives CASSDRYYGYTF. The chain recombines TRBV28 with TRBJ1-2; D is possibly TRBD1 (6 bases). Germline values: CDR1 MDHEN, CDR2 SYDVKM. Between the trimmed V and J ends, which lost 6 bases and 3 bases, there was a span of 8 bases. The CDR3 is 12 amino acids.